What follows describes a single T cell receptor beta chain. These data originate in a study of blood T cell repertoires in COVID-19. Study overall: Specimens from acute and convalescent COVID-19 originated in the United States, Italy and Spain. T cells, B-cell-depleted T cells, or PBMCs supplied cDNA or gDNA.

Source study methods: Reference gene primer amplification in the assay estimated nucleated cell counts. Data came from immunoSEQ multiplex PCR; TCRdb stores just in-frame clones and leaves some out. That table furnishes V, J and clone size, whereas the DNA furnished D and trimming. The sample holds under 400,000 clones, 80% to 90% seen once. The CDR3 consists of 13 residues. Germline assignment: CDR1 MGHDK and CDR2 SYGVNS. The V and J ends lost 1 base and 8 bases respectively, with 11 bases between them. Seattle's cohort entered during active infection and was followed longitudinally. This clonotype originated in a woman aged 25 to 39 with COVID-19, enrolled during active disease. Input material: peripheral blood. The chain combines TRBV25-1 with TRBJ1-2, with D perhaps TRBD1 (5 bases). Here the CDR3 reads CASSELGGVGYTF. In DNA form, the CDR3 reads TGTGCCAGCAGTGAATTGGGGGGGGTCGGCTACACCTTC.